This TCR beta chain derives from a study of T-cell reconstitution after alpha-beta-depleted transplantation in children. There are many counts of this clonotype. The CDR3 sequence is 14 residues long. The ends lost 2 bases at V and 2 bases at J; junction bases unmatched: 6. Germline CDR1 is DFQATT and CDR2 is SNEGSKA (reference sequence). Construction of the TCRbeta library involved unique molecular identifiers. TCRdb reanalysed the PCR reads using MiXCR and keeps one entry per CDR3 protein. The sample consists of hundreds of thousands of distinct CDR3 sequences, 15% to 20% of them appearing once. This material consisted of PBMCs from the stem cell graft donor, taken from the stem cell graft. This chain joins TRBV20-1 and TRBJ2-7, with 7 bases that match TRBD1. The receptor was isolated from a human donor who donated a stem cell graft to a child with acute myeloid leukemia. The CDR3 bases are TGCAGTGCTAGACAACAGGGGATACCCTACGAGCAGTACGTC. Residues: CSARQQGIPYEQYV.